This TCR beta chain was recovered during a study of blood T cells in healthy people across ages. Germline V gene lookup returns CDR1 SGHTA and CDR2 FQGNSA. The V end lost 2 bases, the J end lost 1 base, and 20 bases lay between the germline ends. This CDR3 contains 18 residues. The use of a sample-barcoded 5' primer and a J-beta primer mix characterized a second PCR of roughly 6 to 11 cycles. Carrying 12 random nucleotides, a template-switch adaptor labeled each individual cDNA molecule. Using its own MiXCR run on the 5' RACE reads, TCRdb lists one record per CDR3 protein. Of about 1.7 million distinct CDR3 sequences in the sample, 28% were seen once.

The source material was blood. The sequence was obtained from a woman under 40 in good health. The rearrangement joins TRBV7-2 to TRBJ1-1; D gene uncertain. In nucleotides, the CDR3 is TGTGCCAGCAGCTTACATGTCGGGTTTCGACGGAAGAACACTGAAGCTTTCTTT. Its translation: CASSLHVGFRRKNTEAFF.